This TCR beta chain was obtained from a study of Ad26.COV2.S vaccination and SARS-CoV-2 variants. Germline lookup yields CDR1 MDHEN and CDR2 SYDVKM. Trimming pared 3 bases from V and 1 base from J, leaving 22 bases between. This CDR3 region has 18 residues. As for treatment: roughly 18 received Ad26.COV2.S at low or high dose, single or two shots; roughly five received placebo; per-sample allocation not given. Sampling occurred on day 63 after the first vaccine or placebo injection. This person who donated was an adult of 18-55 years in Boston. Clones were sequenced by immunoSEQ multiplex PCR, and TCRdb holds only the in-frame ones, with some missing. The table lists 400,000 to 450,000 clones, roughly 87% of them singletons, with roughly 4.3% in the top ten.

V usage is TRBV28 and J usage is TRBJ2-7; D is unresolved. This receptor was taken from a person aged 18 to 65 who received the Ad26.COV2.S COVID-19 vaccine or a placebo. The source was peripheral blood, collected in a trial of Ad26.COV2.S vaccine versus placebo. CDR3 sequence (DNA): TGTGCCAGCAGTTTTCCCTCAGTTGCCCTGGGTGGTTCCTACGAGCAGTACTTC. Translated, it gives CASSFPSVALGGSYEQYF.